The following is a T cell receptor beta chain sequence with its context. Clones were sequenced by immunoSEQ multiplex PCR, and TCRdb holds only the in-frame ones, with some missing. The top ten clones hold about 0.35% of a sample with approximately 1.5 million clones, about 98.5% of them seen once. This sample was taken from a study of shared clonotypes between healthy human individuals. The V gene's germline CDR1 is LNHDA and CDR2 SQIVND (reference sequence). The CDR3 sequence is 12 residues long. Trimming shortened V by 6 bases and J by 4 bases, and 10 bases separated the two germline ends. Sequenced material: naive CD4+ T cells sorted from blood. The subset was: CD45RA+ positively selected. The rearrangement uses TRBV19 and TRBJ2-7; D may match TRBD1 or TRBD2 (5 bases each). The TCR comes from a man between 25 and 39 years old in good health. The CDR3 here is CASSEGRYEQYF. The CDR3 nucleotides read TGTGCCAGTAGCGAGGGGCGGTACGAGCAGTACTTC.